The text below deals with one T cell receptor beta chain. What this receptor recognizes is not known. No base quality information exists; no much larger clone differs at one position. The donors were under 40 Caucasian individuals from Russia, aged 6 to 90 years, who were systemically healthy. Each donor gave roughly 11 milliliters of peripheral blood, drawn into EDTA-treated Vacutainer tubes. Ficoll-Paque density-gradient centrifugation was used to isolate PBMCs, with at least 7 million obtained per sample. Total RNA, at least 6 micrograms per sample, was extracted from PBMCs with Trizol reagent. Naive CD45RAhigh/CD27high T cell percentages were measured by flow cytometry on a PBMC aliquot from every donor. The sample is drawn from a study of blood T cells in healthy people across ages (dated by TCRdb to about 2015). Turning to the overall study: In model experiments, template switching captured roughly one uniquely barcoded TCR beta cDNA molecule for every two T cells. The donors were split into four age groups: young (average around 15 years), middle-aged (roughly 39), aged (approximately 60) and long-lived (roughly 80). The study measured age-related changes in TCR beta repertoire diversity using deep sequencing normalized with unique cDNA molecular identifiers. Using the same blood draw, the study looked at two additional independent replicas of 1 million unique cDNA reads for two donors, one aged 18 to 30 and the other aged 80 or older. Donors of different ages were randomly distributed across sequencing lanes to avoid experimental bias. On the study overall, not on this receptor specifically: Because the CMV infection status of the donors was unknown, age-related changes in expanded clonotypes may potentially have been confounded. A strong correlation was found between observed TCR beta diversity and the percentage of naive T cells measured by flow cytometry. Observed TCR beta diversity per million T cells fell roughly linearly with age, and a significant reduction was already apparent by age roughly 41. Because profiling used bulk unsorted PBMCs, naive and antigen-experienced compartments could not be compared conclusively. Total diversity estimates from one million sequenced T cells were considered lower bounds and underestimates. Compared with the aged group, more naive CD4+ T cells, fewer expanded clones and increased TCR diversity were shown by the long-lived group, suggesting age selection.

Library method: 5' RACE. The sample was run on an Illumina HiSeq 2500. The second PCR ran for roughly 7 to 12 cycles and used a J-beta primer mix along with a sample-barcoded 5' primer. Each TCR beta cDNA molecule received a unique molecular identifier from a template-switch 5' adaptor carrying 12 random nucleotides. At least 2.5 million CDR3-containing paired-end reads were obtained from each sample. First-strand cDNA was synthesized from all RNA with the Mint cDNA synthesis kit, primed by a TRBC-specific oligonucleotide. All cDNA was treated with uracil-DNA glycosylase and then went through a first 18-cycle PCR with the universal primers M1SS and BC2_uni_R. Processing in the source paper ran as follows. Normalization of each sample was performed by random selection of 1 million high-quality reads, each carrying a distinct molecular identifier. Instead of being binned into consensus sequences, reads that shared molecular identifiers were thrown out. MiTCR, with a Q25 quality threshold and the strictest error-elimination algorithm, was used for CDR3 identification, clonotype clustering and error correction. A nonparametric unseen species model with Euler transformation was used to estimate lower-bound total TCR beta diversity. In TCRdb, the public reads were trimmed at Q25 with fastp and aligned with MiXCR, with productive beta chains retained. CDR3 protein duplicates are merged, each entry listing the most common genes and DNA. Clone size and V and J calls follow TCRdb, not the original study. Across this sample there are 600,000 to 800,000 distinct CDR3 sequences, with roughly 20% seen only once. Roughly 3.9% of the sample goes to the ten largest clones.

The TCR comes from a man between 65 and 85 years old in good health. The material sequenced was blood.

The CDR3: CASSYSGDEQYF. Here is the DNA: TGTGCCAGCAGTTACTCTGGTGACGAGCAGTACTTC. The rearranged chain carries TRBV6-6 and TRBJ2-5; the D gene identity is not certain. The end of the DNA fits TRBJ2-7 better, so the J call may be wrong. The CDR3 measures 12 amino acids from cysteine to phenylalanine. Here the CDR3 DNA is all that survives: 36 bases in frame from base 1. Looking up the germline V gene (reference sequence) yields CDR1 MNHNY and CDR2 SVGAGI.